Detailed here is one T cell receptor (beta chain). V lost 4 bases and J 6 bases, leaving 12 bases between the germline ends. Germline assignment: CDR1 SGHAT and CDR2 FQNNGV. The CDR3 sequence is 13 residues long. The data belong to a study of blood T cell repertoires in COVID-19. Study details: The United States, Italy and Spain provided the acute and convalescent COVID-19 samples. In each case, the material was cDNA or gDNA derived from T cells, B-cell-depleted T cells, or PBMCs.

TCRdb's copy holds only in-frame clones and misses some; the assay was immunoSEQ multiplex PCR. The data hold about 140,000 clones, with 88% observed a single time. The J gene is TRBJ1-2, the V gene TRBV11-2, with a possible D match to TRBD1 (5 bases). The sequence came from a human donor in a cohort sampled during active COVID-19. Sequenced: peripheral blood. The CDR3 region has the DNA TGTGCCAGCAGCTCCAGGGTTCGCCATGGCTACACCTTC. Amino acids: CASSSRVRHGYTF.